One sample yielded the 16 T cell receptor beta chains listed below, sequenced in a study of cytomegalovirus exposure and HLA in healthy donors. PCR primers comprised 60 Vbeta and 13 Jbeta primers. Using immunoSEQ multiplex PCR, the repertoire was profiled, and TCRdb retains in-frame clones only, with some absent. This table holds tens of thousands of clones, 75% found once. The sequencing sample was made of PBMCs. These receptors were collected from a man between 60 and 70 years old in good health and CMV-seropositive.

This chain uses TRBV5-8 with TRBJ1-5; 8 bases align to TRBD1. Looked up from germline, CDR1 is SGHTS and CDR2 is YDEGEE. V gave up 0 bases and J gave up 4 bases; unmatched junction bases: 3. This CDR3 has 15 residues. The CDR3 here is CASSLDRGRNQPQHF. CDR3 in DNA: TGTGCCAGCAGCTTGGACAGGGGGAGGAATCAGCCCCAGCATTTT. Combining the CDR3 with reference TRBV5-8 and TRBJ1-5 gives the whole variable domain EAGVTQSPTHLIKTRGQQATLRCSPISGHTSVYWYQQALGLGLQFLLWYDEGEERNRGNFPPRFSGRQFPNYSSELNVNALELEDSALYLCASSLDRGRNQPQHFGDGTRLSIL.

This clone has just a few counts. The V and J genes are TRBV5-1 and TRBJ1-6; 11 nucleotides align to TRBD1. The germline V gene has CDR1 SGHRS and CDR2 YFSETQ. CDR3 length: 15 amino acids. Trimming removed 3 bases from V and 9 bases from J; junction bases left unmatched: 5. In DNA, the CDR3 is TGCGCCAGCAGCTACGGGGACAGGGGGGGTTCACCCCTCCACTTT. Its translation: CASSYGDRGGSPLHF.

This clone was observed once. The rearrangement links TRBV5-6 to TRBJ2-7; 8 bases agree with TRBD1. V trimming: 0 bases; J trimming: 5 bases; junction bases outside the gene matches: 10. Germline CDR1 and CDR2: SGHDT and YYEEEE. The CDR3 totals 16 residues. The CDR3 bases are TGTGCCAGCAGCTTGGAAAGGTCCAGGGGGCTCCACGAGCAGTACTTC. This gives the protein CASSLERSRGLHEQYF.

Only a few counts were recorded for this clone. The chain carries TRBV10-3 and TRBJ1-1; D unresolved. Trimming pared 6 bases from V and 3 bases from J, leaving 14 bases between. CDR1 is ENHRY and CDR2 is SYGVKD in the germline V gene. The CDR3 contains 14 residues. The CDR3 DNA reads TGTGCCATCAGGGGGAGTGAAAGGTACACTGAAGCTTTCTTT. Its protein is CAIRGSERYTEAFF.

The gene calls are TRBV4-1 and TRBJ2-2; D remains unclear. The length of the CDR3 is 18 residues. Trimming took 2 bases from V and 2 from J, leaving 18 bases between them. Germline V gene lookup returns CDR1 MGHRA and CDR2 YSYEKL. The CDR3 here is CASSQILLRRPNTGELFF. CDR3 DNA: TGCGCCAGCAGCCAAATCTTGTTGCGGCGACCAAACACCGGGGAGCTGTTTTTT.

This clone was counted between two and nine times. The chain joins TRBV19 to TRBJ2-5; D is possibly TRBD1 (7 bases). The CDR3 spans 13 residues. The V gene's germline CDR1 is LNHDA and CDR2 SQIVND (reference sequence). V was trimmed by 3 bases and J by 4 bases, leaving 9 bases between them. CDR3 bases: TGTGCCAGTAGTATCCAGGGGGGAGAGACCCAGTACTTC. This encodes CASSIQGGETQYF. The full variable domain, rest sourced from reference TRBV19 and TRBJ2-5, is DGGITQSPKYLFRKEGQNVTLSCEQNLNHDAMYWYRQDPGQGLRLIYYSQIVNDFQKGDIAEGYSVSREKKESFPLTVTSAQKNPTAFYLCASSIQGGETQYFGPGTRLLVL.

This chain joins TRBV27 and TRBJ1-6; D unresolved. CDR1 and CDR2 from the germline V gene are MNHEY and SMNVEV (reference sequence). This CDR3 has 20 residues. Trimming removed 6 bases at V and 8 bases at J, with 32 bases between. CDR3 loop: CASRPDFNPTHNIIDSPLHF. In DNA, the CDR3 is TGTGCCAGCAGACCCGACTTTAACCCGACTCACAACATAATCGATTCACCCCTCCACTTT.

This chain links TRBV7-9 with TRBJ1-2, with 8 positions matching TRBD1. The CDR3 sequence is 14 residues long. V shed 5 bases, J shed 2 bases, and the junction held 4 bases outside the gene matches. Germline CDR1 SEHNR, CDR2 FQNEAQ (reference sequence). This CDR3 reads CASSHGTGNYGYTF. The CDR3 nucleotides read TGTGCCAGCAGCCACGGGACAGGAAACTATGGCTACACCTTC.

CDR3 amino acids: CASSLGGTGRAEQFF. The CDR3 DNA reads TGTGCCAGCAGCTTGGGGGGGACAGGGAGGGCTGAGCAGTTCTTC. The V gene is TRBV5-6, the J gene TRBJ2-1; TRBD1 matches 9 bases. Germline V gives CDR1 SGHDT, CDR2 YYEEEE. The CDR3 consists of 15 residues. J gave up 9 bases and V 0 bases, and 7 bases lay outside the gene matches.

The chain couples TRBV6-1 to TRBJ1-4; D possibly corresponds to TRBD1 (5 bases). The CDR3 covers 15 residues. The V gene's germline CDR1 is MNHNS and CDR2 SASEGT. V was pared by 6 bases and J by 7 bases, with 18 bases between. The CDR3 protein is CASRPPGGASEKLFF. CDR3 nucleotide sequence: TGTGCCAGCAGGCCTCCGGGCGGGGCTAGTGAAAAACTGTTTTTT.

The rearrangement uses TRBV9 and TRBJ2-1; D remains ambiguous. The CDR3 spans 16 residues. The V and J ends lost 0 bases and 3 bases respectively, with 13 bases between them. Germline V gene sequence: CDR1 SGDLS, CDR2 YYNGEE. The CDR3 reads CASSVGPATYYNEQFF. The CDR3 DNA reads TGTGCCAGCAGCGTAGGCCCAGCGACGTACTACAATGAGCAGTTCTTC.

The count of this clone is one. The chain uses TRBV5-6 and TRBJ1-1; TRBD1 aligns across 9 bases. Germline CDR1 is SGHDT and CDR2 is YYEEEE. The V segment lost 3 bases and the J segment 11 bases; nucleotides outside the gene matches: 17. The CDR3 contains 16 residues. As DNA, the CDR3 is TGTGCCAGCAGCTCCGAAAACAGGGGGCATGGGGGGGGTGCTTTCTTT. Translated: CASSSENRGHGGGAFF.

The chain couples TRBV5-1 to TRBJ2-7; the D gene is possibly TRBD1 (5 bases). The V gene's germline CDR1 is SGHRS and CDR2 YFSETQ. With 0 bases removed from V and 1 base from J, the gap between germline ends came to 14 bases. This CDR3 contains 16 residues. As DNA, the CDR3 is TGCGCCAGCAGCTTGGGTTCGTTGGGGCTGTCCTACGAGCAGTACTTC. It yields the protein CASSLGSLGLSYEQYF.

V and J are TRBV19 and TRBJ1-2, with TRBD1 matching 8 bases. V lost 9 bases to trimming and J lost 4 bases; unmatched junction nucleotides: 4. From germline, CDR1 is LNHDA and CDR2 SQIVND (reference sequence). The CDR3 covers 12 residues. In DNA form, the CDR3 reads TGTGCCAGCATGACAGGGGTCTATGGCTACACCTTC. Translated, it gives CASMTGVYGYTF.

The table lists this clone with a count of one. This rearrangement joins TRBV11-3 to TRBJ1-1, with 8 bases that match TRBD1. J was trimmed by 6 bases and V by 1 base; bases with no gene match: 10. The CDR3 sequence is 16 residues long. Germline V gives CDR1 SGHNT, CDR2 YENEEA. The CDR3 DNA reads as TGTGCCAGCAGCTTAGCAGGGGGCCTGCCCCCTCCTGAAGCTTTCTTT. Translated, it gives CASSLAGGLPPPEAFF.

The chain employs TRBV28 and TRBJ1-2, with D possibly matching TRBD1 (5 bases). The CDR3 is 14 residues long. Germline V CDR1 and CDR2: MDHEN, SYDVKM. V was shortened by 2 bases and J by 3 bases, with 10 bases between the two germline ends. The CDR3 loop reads CASSLGGSDYGYTF. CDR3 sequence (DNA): TGTGCCAGCAGTTTAGGGGGGTCCGACTATGGCTACACCTTC.